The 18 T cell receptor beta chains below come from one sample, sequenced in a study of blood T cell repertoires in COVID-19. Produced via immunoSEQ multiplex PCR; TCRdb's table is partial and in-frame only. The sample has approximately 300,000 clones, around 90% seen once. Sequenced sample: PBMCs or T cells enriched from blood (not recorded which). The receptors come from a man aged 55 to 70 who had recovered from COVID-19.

The CDR3 DNA reads TGTGCCAGCAGTTTAATCTTGGCGGGAGGGCCTAGTGAGCAGTTCTTC. Protein: CASSLILAGGPSEQFF. The chain recombines TRBV27 with TRBJ2-1, with 9 bases fitting TRBD2. From germline, CDR1 is MNHEY and CDR2 SMNVEV (reference sequence). Trimming took 2 bases from V and 9 from J; bases not matched to a gene: 11. CDR3 length: 16 residues.

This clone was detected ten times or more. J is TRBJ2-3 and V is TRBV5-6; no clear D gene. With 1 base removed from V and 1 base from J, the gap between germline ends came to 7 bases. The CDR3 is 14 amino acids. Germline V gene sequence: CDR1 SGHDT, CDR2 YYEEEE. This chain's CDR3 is CASSLRAGTDTQYF. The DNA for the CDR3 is TGTGCCAGCAGCTTGCGAGCTGGCACAGATACGCAGTATTTT.

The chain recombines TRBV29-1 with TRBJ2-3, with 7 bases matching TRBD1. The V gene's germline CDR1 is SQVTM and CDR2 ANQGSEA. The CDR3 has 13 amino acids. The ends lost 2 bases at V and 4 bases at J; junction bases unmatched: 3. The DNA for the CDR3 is TGCAGCGTTGAATTTACAGGGGCAGATACGCAGTATTTT. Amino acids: CSVEFTGADTQYF.

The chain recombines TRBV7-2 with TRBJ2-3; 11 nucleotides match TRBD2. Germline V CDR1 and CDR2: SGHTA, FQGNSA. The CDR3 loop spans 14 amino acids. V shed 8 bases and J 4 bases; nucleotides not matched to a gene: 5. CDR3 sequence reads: CASVLAGGADTQYF. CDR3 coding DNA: TGTGCCAGCGTTCTAGCGGGAGGTGCAGATACGCAGTATTTT.

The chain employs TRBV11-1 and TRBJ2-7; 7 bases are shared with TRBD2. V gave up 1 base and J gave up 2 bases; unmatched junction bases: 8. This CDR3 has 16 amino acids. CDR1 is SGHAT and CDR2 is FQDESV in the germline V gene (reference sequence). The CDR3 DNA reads TGTGCCAGCAGCTTAGAGCGGGGAAGTTTTGCCTACGAGCAGTACTTC. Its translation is CASSLERGSFAYEQYF.

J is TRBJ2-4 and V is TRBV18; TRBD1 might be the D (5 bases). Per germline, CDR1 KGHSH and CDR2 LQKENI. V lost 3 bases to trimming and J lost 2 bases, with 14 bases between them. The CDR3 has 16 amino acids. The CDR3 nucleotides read TGTGCCAGCTCACCGGCCCTCGACAGAACCAAAAACATTCAGTACTTC. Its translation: CASSPALDRTKNIQYF.

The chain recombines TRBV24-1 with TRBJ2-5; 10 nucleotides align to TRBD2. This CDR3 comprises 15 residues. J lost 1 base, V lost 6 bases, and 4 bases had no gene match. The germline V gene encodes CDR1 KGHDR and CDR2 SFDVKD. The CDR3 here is CATSQAGGLQETQYF. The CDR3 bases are TGTGCCACCAGTCAAGCGGGAGGGCTCCAAGAGACCCAGTACTTC.

CDR3 DNA sequence: TGTGCCAGCACCCCTTTTCGATCTAGCGGAGCAGAGACCCAGTACTTC. Translating it yields CASTPFRSSGAETQYF. The chain joins TRBV28 to TRBJ2-5; TRBD2 matches 7 bases. CDR1 and CDR2 (germline): MDHEN, SYDVKM. This CDR3 is built from 16 residues. Germline trimming cut 7 bases from V and 4 bases from J; bases unmatched to any gene: 15.

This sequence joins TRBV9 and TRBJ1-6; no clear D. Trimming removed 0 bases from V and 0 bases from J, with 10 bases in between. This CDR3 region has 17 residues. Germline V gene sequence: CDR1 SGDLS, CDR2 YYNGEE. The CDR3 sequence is CASSVAGSGSYNSPLHF. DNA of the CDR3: TGTGCCAGCAGCGTAGCCGGGTCGGGCTCCTATAATTCACCCCTCCACTTT.

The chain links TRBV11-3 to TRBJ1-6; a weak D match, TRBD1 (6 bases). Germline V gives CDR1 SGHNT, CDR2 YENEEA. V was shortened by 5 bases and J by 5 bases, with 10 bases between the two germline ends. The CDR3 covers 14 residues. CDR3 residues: CASSLGANNSPLHF. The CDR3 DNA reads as TGTGCCAGCAGCCTGGGGGCCAATAATTCACCCCTCCACTTT.

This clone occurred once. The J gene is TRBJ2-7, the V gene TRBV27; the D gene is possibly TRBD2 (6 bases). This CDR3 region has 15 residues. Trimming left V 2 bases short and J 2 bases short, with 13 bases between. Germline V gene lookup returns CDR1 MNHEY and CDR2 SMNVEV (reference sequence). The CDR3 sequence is CASSLRERLPYEQYF. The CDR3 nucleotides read TGTGCCAGCAGTTTACGGGAGAGGTTACCCTACGAGCAGTACTTC.

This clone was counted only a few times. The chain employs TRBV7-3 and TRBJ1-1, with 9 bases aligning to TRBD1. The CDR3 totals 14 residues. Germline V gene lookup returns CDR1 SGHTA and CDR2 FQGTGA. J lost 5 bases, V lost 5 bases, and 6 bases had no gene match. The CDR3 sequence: CASSPTGGRTEAFF. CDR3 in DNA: TGTGCCAGCAGCCCGACAGGGGGGAGAACTGAAGCTTTCTTT.

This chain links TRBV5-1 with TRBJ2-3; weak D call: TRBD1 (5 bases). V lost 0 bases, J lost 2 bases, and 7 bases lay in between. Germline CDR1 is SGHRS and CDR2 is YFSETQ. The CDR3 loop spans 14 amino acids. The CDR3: CASSLEGATDTQYF. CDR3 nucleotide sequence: TGCGCCAGCAGCTTGGAAGGGGCCACAGATACGCAGTATTTT.

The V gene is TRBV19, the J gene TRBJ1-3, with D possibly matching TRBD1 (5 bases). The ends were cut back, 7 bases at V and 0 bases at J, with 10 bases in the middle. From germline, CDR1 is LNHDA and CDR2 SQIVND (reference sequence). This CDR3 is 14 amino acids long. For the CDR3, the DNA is TGTGCCAGTATCGACAGTACCTCTGGAAACACCATATATTTT. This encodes CASIDSTSGNTIYF.

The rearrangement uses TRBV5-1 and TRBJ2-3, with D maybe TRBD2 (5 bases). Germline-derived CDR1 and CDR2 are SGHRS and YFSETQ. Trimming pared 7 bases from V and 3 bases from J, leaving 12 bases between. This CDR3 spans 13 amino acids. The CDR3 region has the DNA TGCGCCAGCCATGTCGAGGGTACAGATACGCAGTATTTT. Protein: CASHVEGTDTQYF.

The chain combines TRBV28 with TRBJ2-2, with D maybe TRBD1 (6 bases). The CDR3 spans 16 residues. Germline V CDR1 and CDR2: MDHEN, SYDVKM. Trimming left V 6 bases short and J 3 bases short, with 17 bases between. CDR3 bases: TGTGCCAGCAGCTCACAGGGCTCGCTAGACACCGGGGAGCTGTTTTTT. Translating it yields CASSSQGSLDTGELFF.

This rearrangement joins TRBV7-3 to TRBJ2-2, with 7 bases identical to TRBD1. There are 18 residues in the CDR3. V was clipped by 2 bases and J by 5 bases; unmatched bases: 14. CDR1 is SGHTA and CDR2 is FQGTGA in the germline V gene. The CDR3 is CASSLHSSIQGRTGELFF. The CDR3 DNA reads TGTGCCAGCAGCTTACATTCCTCGATACAGGGGCGGACCGGGGAGCTGTTTTTT.

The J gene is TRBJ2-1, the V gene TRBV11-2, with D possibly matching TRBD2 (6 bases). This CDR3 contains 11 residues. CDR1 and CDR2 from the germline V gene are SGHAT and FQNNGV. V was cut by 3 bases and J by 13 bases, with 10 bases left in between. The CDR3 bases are TGTGCCAGCAGCTTTGGGAGGCCCCAGTTCTTC. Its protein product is CASSFGRPQFF.